This TCR beta chain originates from a study of beta chain features in type 1 diabetes. This clone was observed a handful of times. Antigen unknown. The entirety of the isolated RNA underwent reverse transcription, so expressed TCRB transcripts were sequenced. Sequencing was performed with immunoSEQ multiplex PCR; in TCRdb, only in-frame clones are kept and a portion is missing. The table records about 240,000 clones, over 11% of them present only once. Trimming left V 4 bases short and J 5 bases short, with 14 bases between. CDR3 length: 14 amino acids. CDR1 and CDR2 from the germline V gene are PRHDT and FYEKMQ (reference sequence). Study-wide results and limits: Within each of all four CD4+ subsets, Type 1 diabetes patients had TCRB CDR3s that were moderately but significantly shorter.

Material: naive CD4+ T cells from blood. The TCR originated in a man aged 25 to 45 with type 1 diabetes. V is TRBV13 and J is TRBJ1-2; a weak D match, TRBD1 (5 bases). The CDR3 loop reads CASSSGLASYGYTF. CDR3 in DNA: TGTGCCAGCAGCTCGGGACTTGCCTCTTATGGCTACACCTTC.